The following is a T cell receptor (beta chain) sequence with its context. The antigen is undetermined. The data stem from a study of blood T cells in healthy people across ages. Study-wide findings and caveats: A roughly linear age-dependent decrease characterized TCR beta diversity per million T cells. Long-lived and aged donors differed, with more naive CD4+ cells and higher diversity in the long-lived.

Trimming shortened V by 5 bases and J by 4 bases, and 10 bases separated the two germline ends. The CDR3 sequence is 13 residues long. Germline CDR1 and CDR2: PRHDT and FYEKMQ (reference sequence). There were healthy Caucasian individuals from Russia, aged roughly 6 to 100, serving as donors. Together with a sample-barcoded 5' primer, a J-beta primer mix was included in a second PCR lasting about 7 to 11 cycles. In TCRdb, the 5' RACE reads were re-called with MiXCR into one record per CDR3 protein. The repertoire consists of around 800,000 distinct CDR3 sequences, with approximately 55% occurring once and the leading ten covering around 41%.

The sample taken for sequencing was blood. The chain combines TRBV13 with TRBJ2-3, with D possibly TRBD2 on 5 matching bases. This receptor was obtained from a man aged 80 or over in good health. The CDR3 DNA follows: TGTGCCAGCAGCATCCTTAGCGCAGATACGCAGTATTTT. It is translated as CASSILSADTQYF.